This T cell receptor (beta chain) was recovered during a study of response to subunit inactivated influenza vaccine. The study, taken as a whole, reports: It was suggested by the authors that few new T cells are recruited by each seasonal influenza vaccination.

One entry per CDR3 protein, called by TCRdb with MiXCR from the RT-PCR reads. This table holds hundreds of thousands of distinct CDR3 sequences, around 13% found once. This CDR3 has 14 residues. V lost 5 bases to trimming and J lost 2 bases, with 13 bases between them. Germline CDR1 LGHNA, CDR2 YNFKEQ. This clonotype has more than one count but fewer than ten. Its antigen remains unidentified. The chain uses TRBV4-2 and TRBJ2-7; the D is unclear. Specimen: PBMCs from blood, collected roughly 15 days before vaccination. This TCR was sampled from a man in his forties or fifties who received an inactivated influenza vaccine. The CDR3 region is CASSANVGTYEQYF. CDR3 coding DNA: TGTGCCAGCAGCGCCAATGTGGGGACCTACGAGCAGTACTTC.